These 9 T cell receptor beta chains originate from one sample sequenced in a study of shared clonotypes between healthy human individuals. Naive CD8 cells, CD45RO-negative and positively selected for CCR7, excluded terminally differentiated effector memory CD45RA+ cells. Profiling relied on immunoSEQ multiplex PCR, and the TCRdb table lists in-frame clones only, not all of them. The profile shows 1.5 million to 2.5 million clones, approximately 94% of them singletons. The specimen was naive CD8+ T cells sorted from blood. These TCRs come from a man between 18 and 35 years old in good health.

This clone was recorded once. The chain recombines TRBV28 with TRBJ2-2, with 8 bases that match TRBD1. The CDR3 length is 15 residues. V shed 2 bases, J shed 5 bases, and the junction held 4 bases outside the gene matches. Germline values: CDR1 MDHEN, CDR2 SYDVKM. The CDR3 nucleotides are TGTGCCAGCAGTTTACAGGGGGCGGGTACCGGGGAGCTGTTTTTT. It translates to CASSLQGAGTGELFF.

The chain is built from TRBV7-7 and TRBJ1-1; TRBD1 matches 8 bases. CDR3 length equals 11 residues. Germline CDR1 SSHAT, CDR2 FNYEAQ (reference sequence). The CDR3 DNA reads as TGTGCTATCGGACAGGGCCCTGAAGCTTTCTTT. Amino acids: CAIGQGPEAFF. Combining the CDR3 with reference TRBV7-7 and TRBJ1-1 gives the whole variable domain GAGVSQSPRYKVTKRGQDVTLRCDPISSHATLYWYQQALGQGPEFLTYFNYEAQPDKSGLPSDRFSAERPEGSISTLTIQRTEQRDSAMYRCAIGQGPEAFFGQGTRLTVV.

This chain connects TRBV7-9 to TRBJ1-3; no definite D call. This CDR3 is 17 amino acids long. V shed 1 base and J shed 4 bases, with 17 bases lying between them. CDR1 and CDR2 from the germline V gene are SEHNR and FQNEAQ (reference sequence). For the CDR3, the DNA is TGTGCCAGCAGCTTAGAAGGTCCGGCGGCGGGGGGAAACACCATATATTTT. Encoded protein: CASSLEGPAAGGNTIYF. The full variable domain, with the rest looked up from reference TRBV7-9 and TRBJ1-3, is DTGVSQNPRHKITKRGQNVTFRCDPISEHNRLYWYRQTLGQGPEFLTYFQNEAQLEKSRLLSDRFSAERPKGSFSTLEIQRTEQGDSAMYLCASSLEGPAAGGNTIYFGEGSWLTVV.

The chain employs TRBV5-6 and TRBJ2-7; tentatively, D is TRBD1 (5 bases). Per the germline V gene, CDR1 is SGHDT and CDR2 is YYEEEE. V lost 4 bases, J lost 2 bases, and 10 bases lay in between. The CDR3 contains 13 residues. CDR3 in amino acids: CASSGARPYEQYF. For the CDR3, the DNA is TGTGCCAGCAGCGGGGCGCGACCCTACGAGCAGTACTTC. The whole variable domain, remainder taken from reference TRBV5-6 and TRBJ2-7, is DAGVTQSPTHLIKTRGQQVTLRCSPKSGHDTVSWYQQALGQGPQFIFQYYEEEERQRGNFPDRFSGHQFPNYSSELNVNALLLGDSALYLCASSGARPYEQYFGPGTRLTVT.

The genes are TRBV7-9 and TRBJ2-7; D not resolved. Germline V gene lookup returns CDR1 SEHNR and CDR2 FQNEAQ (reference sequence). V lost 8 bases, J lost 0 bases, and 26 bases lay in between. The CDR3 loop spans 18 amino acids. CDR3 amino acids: CASSSPLGLSESSYEQYF. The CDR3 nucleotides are TGTGCCAGCTCGTCTCCTCTAGGCCTTTCTGAAAGCTCCTACGAGCAGTACTTC.

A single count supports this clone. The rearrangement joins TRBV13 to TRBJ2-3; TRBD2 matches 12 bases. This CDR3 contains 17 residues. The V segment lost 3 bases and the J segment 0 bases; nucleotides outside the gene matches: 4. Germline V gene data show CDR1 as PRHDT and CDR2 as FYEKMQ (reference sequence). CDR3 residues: CASSFGTSGLSTDTQYF. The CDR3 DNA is TGTGCCAGCAGCTTCGGGACTAGCGGGCTAAGCACAGATACGCAGTATTTT.

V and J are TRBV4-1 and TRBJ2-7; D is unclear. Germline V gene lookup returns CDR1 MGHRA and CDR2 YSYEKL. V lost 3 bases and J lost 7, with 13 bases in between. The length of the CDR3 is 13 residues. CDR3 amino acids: CASSQSQAREQYF. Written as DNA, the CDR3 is TGCGCCAGCAGCCAGTCTCAGGCGCGTGAGCAGTACTTC.

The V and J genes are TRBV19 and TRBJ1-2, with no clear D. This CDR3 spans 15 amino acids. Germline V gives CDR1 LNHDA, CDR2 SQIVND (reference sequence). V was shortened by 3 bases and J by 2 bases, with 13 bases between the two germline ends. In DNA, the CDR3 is TGTGCCAGTAGTATTGGGTCGGGCACCAACTATGGCTACACCTTC. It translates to CASSIGSGTNYGYTF. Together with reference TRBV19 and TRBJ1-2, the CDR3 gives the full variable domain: DGGITQSPKYLFRKEGQNVTLSCEQNLNHDAMYWYRQDPGQGLRLIYYSQIVNDFQKGDIAEGYSVSREKKESFPLTVTSAQKNPTAFYLCASSIGSGTNYGYTFGSGTRLTVV.

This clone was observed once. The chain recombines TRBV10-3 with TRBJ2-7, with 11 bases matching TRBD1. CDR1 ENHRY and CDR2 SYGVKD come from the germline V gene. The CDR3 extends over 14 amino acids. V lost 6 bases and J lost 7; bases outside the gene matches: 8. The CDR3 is CAISGQGAPGEQYF. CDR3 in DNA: TGTGCCATCAGCGGACAGGGGGCTCCGGGGGAGCAGTACTTC.